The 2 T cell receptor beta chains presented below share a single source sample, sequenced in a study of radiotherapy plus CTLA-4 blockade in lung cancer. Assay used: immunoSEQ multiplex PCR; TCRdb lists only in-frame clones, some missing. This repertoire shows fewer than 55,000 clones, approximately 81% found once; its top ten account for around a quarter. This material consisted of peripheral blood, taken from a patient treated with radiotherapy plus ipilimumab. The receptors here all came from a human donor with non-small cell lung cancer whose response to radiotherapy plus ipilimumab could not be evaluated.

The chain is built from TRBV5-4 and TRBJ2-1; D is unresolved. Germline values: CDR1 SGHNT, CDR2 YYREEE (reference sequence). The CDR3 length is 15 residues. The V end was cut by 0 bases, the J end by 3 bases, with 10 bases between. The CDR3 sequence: CASSLVSEYYNEQFF. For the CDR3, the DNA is TGTGCCAGCAGCTTGGTGTCTGAGTACTACAATGAGCAGTTCTTC.

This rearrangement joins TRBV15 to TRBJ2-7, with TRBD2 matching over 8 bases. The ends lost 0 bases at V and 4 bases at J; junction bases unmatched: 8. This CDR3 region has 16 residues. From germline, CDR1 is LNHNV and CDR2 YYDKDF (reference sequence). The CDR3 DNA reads TGTGCCACCAGCAGAGATTCGGGCGGGAGGAGGTACGAGCAGTACTTC. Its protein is CATSRDSGGRRYEQYF.